Sequencing of this T cell receptor beta chain was carried out in a study of blood T cell repertoires in COVID-19. Some clones are missing from TCRdb's copy, which holds only in-frame ones; the method was immunoSEQ multiplex PCR. The repertoire has a few hundred thousand clones, 65% to 90% of them found once; the top ten carry around 7.8%. In germline, CDR1 is SGHVS, CDR2 FNYEAQ. CDR3 length equals 15 residues. The germline V and J ends were trimmed by 1 base and 5 bases, with 12 bases remaining between them. This clone was counted once. The source material was peripheral blood. V is TRBV7-6 and J is TRBJ1-3, with a possible D match to TRBD1 (5 bases). The TCR comes from a human donor in a cohort sampled during active COVID-19. Written as DNA, the CDR3 is TGTGCCAGCAGCTTAGTAGGACACCCAAGAAACACCATATATTTT. This sequence encodes CASSLVGHPRNTIYF.